These T cell receptor beta chains were read from a single sample in a study of PD-1 blockade in classical Hodgkin lymphoma. Here immunoSEQ multiplex PCR was the method, and the copy in TCRdb shows in-frame clones only, minus some. This sample has 150,000 or so clones, with about four fifths found just once. The starting material was peripheral blood mononuclear cells (PBMCs), obtained before the second cycle of nivolumab. Receptors were obtained from a human donor with classical Hodgkin lymphoma. CDR3s leave out the opening cysteine and the closing phenylalanine or tryptophan. Fields, in order: V gene, J gene, D gene, CDR3 protein. D genes are given only for firm matches.

v_gene: TRBV11-3
j_gene: TRBJ1-5
d_gene: .
CDR3aa: ASSLVLFRGNQPQH

v_gene: TRBV5-1
j_gene: TRBJ1-4
d_gene: TRBD1
CDR3aa: ASSKGDRGNEKLF

v_gene: TRBV29-1
j_gene: TRBJ2-7
d_gene: .
CDR3aa: SGRDTTAGEQY

v_gene: TRBV6-5
j_gene: TRBJ1-2
d_gene: .
CDR3aa: ASSAPRQGHYGYT

v_gene: TRBV18
j_gene: TRBJ2-1
d_gene: .
CDR3aa: ASSPPHRVSYNEQF

v_gene: TRBV10-3
j_gene: TRBJ1-2
d_gene: .
CDR3aa: AISESGGDYGYT

v_gene: TRBV4-2
j_gene: TRBJ2-7
d_gene: TRBD2
CDR3aa: ASSQDWRLAVAYEQY

v_gene: TRBV10-3
j_gene: TRBJ1-5
d_gene: .
CDR3aa: AIRGTVNQPQH

v_gene: TRBV5-4
j_gene: TRBJ2-3
d_gene: TRBD2
CDR3aa: ASSSQSGGASDTQY

v_gene: TRBV6-5
j_gene: TRBJ1-2
d_gene: .
CDR3aa: ASSSPRGANYGYT

v_gene: TRBV7-2
j_gene: TRBJ1-5
d_gene: TRBD1
CDR3aa: ASSLAKGAGQPQH

v_gene: TRBV6-6
j_gene: TRBJ1-1
d_gene: .
CDR3aa: ASSSQNTEAF

v_gene: TRBV4-3
j_gene: TRBJ2-7
d_gene: TRBD1
CDR3aa: ASSQDDRGAYEQY

v_gene: TRBV9
j_gene: TRBJ2-1
d_gene: TRBD2
CDR3aa: ASSLLAGNEQF

v_gene: TRBV6-5
j_gene: TRBJ1-2
d_gene: .
CDR3aa: ASSYSAPRYGYT

v_gene: TRBV4-1
j_gene: TRBJ1-2
d_gene: TRBD1
CDR3aa: ASSQGWRDSAWVDYGYT

v_gene: TRBV28
j_gene: TRBJ1-5
d_gene: .
CDR3aa: ASSLGPVQQGVGLQH

v_gene: TRBV4-2
j_gene: TRBJ1-4
d_gene: TRBD1
CDR3aa: ASSQVGDRATNEKLF

v_gene: TRBV4-3
j_gene: TRBJ1-2
d_gene: TRBD1
CDR3aa: ASSPGTGWDYGYT

v_gene: TRBV6-6
j_gene: TRBJ1-1
d_gene: TRBD1
CDR3aa: ASRPRGRNTEAF

v_gene: TRBV29-1
j_gene: TRBJ2-7
d_gene: TRBD1
CDR3aa: SVYRGLNYEQY

v_gene: TRBV15
j_gene: TRBJ1-3
d_gene: .
CDR3aa: ATSTTDSSGNTIY

v_gene: TRBV6-6
j_gene: TRBJ2-1
d_gene: TRBD2
CDR3aa: ASSGLAEANEQF

v_gene: TRBV7-9
j_gene: TRBJ2-3
d_gene: TRBD1
CDR3aa: ASRTGLLDTQY